These 3 T cell receptor beta chains were sequenced from one sample in a study of blood T cell repertoires in COVID-19. Measured with immunoSEQ multiplex PCR; TCRdb has only the in-frame clones, and not every one. The sample lists 200,000 to 250,000 clones, around 86% occurring once. Material for sequencing was peripheral blood. The receptors originated from a man between 60 and 70 years old who had recovered from COVID-19.

The chain recombines TRBV9 with TRBJ2-7; 9 positions match TRBD1. The CDR3 covers 13 residues. Germline lookup yields CDR1 SGDLS and CDR2 YYNGEE. Trimming removed 3 bases from V and 6 bases from J; junction bases left unmatched: 4. The CDR3 protein is CASSAGTGSEQYF. CDR3 bases: TGTGCCAGCAGCGCCGGGACAGGGAGCGAGCAGTACTTC. Filled out from reference TRBV9 and TRBJ2-7, the complete variable domain reads DSGVTQTPKHLITATGQRVTLRCSPRSGDLSVYWYQQSLDQGLQFLIQYYNGEERAKGNILERFSAQQFPDLHSELNLSSLELGDSALYFCASSAGTGSEQYFGPGTRLTVT.

The CDR3: CASRPGQGLQPQHF. CDR3 nucleotides: TGTGCCAGCAGACCCGGACAGGGCCTTCAGCCCCAGCATTTT. The chain couples TRBV6-6 to TRBJ1-5, with 8 bases aligning to TRBD1. Per germline, CDR1 MNHNY and CDR2 SVGAGI (reference sequence). J gave up 6 bases and V 6 bases, and 7 bases lay outside the gene matches. The CDR3 is made up of 14 amino acids.

This chain connects TRBV5-5 to TRBJ1-1; D is ambiguous. CDR1 is SGHKS and CDR2 is YYEKEE in the germline V gene (reference sequence). The CDR3 is 15 amino acids. V shed 6 bases and J shed 1 base, with 16 bases lying between them. The CDR3 sequence: CASNRLDGENTEAFF. The CDR3 DNA reads TGTGCCAGCAACCGCCTCGACGGAGAGAACACTGAAGCTTTCTTT.